Included here is one TCR beta chain sequence, with context. The specificity of this receptor is unknown. No quality values exist for individual bases; no much larger clone is one base distant. Relative to germline, V is 4 bases shorter and J is 2 bases shorter, with 4 bases between their ends. CDR1 and CDR2 were assigned from the germline V gene (reference sequence) as WNHNN and SYGVQD. CDR3 length: 12 amino acids, cysteine to phenylalanine. The kept DNA is CDR3 alone, 36 bases in frame from the first base. These data originate in a study of CD8+CD57+ T cells in acquired aplastic anemia (dated by TCRdb to 2017 to 2018). For the wider study: Extracted DNA from sorted CD4+ and CD8+ cells averaged around 3.4 ug, ranging from roughly 0.19 to 27.4 ug. CD8+CD57+ expansion was defined as a frequency above the mean frequency observed in healthy subjects.

General findings and caveats noted by the study authors: About 28 CD8+ CDR3 sequences were found in both patients and controls but appeared to be highly expressed in patients and within the immunodominant clones of the patients. No significant difference in CD8+ Simpson's diversity was found between patients and healthy controls (P=0.060).

Genomic DNA served as template for TCR beta VDJ combination and CDR3 sequence profiling. An Illumina HiSeq 2000 was the platform used for TCR repertoire sequencing. For the original study's pipeline: Repertoire assessment relied on Simpson's diversity index, CDR3 size and DJ length profiles, and TRBV/TRBJ rearrangement plots. The most abundant DNA sequence in the deep sequencing data was defined as the immunodominant clone. CDR3 amino acid sequences were checked for sharing across subjects and were also compared against the VDJdb database and published repertoires. TCRdb redid the processing of the public reads, applying fastp at Q25 and MiXCR, and retained in-frame beta chains. Rows are unified per CDR3 protein, each entry keeping the most common DNA and genes. TCRdb, not the original authors, processed these V and J calls. This sample has approximately 220,000 distinct CDR3 sequences in its table, and around 43% of those were observed once. The ten largest clones take up under 9% of the sample.

Flow cytometry had shown CD8+CD57+ cell expansion in the patients selected for sequencing. Severe acquired aplastic anemia was diagnosed in all patients according to International Study of Aplastic Anemia and Agranulocytosis and Camitta criteria. No patient had received any therapy when blood was sampled. In the study, sorted CD4+ and CD8+ blood T cells from patients with severe aplastic anemia and from healthy subjects underwent deep sequencing of TCR repertoires. In the USA, patient enrollment took place under clinicaltrials.gov protocols 00001620, 01623167, 00001397, 00071045, 00081523 and 00961064. Ficoll-Paque density gradient centrifugation was used to isolate peripheral blood mononuclear cells. Before DNA extraction, CD4+ and CD8+ T cells were sorted with FACS or magnetic beads.

The V and J segments used are TRBV10-1 and TRBJ2-3; the D gene identity is not certain. This receptor was taken from a human donor with aplastic anemia. Material: sorted CD4+, CD8+, or CD8+CD57+ T cells (not recorded which) from PBMCs. This receptor carries the CDR3 CASSVTTDTQYF. The DNA sequence follows: TGCGCCAGCAGTGTGACCACAGATACGCAGTATTTT.